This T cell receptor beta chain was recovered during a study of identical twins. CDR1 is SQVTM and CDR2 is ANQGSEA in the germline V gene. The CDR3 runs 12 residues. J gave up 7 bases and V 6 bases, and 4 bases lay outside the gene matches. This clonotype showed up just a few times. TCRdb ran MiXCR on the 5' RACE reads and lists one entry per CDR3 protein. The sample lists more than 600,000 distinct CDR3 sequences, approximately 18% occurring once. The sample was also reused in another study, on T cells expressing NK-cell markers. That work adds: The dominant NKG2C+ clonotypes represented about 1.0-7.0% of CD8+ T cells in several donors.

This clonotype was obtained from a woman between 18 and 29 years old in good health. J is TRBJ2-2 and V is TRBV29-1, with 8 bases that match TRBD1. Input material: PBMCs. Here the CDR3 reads CSVDRGGGELFF. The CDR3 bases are TGCAGCGTCGACAGGGGCGGCGGGGAGCTGTTTTTT.